This T cell receptor (beta chain) was profiled in a study of cytomegalovirus exposure and HLA in healthy donors. The V gene lost 6 bases and the J gene lost 7 bases, with 14 bases spanning the gap. The CDR3 is 13 amino acids. Germline loops: CDR1 SGDLS, CDR2 YYNGEE. Amplification used 60 Vbeta primers and 13 Jbeta primers. Method: immunoSEQ multiplex PCR; TCRdb's copy keeps in-frame clones and lacks some. The repertoire consists of about 180,000 clones, with less than 85% occurring once and the leading ten covering 1%. This receptor was identified in a boy younger than 10 in good health and CMV-seronegative. The sequenced material came from PBMCs. The chain uses TRBV9 and TRBJ2-1; D perhaps matches TRBD2 (7 bases). CDR3 sequence: CASTRGGPNEQFF. The CDR3, as DNA: TGTGCCAGCACCAGGGGAGGGCCAAATGAGCAGTTCTTC.